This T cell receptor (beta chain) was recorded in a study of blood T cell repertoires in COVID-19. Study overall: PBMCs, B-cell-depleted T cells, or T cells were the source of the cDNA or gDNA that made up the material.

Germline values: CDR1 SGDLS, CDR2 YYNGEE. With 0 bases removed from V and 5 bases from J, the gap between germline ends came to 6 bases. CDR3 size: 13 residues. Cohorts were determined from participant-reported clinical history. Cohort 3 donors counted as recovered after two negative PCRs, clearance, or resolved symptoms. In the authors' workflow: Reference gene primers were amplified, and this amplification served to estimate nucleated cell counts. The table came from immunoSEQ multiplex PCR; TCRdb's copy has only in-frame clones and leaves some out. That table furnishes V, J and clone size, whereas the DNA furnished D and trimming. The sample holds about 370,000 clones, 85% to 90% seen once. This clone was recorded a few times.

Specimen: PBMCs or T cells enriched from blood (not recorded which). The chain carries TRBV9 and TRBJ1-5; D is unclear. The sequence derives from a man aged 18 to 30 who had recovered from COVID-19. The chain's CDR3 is CASSVGVDQPQHF. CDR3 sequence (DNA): TGTGCCAGCAGCGTAGGCGTAGATCAGCCCCAGCATTTT. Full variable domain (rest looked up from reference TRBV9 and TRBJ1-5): DSGVTQTPKHLITATGQRVTLRCSPRSGDLSVYWYQQSLDQGLQFLIQYYNGEERAKGNILERFSAQQFPDLHSELNLSSLELGDSALYFCASSVGVDQPQHFGDGTRLSIL.